This T cell receptor (beta chain) was captured in a study of T cell repertoires in cytomegalovirus infection. Overall study: Peptides in the study included HLA-C-restricted and HLA-B-restricted CMV epitopes. Public TCR beta signatures provided an indication of both CMV infection and a matching HLA type. Broader study findings: Ex vivo, HLA-C-restricted CMV-specific TCR beta clonotypes prevailed over the rest of the response.

To note about this clonotype: Antigen: not known.

Trimming removed 1 base from V and 14 bases from J, with 16 bases in between. The length of the CDR3 is 13 residues. CDR1 and CDR2 from the germline V gene are SGHTA and FQGNSA. MiXCR was run by TCRdb on the reads, yielding one entry per CDR3 protein. The sample consists of around 500,000 distinct CDR3 sequences, about 39% of them appearing once. This receptor was identified in a human donor in good health (CMV status not recorded). Some clones in this sample may be carry-over from other donors' samples. This specimen consisted of cultured PBMCs, obtained from culture after CMV antigen stimulation. The rearrangement links TRBV7-2 to TRBJ2-3; the D gene is possibly TRBD1 (5 bases). CDR3 nucleotide sequence: TGTGCCAGCAGCTTAGAGAGCTTGGGGCCGGCGTATTTT. Translating it yields CASSLESLGPAYF.